This TCR beta chain was retrieved from a study of blood T cell repertoires in COVID-19. Study context: Sources were T cells, B-cell-depleted T cells, or PBMCs; the material itself was cDNA or gDNA.

V gave up 2 bases and J gave up 6 bases; unmatched junction bases: 2. This CDR3 is 13 amino acids long. Germline loops: CDR1 KGHDR, CDR2 SFDVKD. Profiled with immunoSEQ multiplex PCR; TCRdb holds only in-frame clones, not every one. The sample consists of some 360,000 clones, 80% to 90% of them appearing once. Sample: peripheral blood. The rearrangement links TRBV24-1 to TRBJ1-2, with 7 bases fitting TRBD1. The receptor was isolated from a woman aged 55 to 70 with COVID-19, enrolled during active disease. The CDR3 protein is CATSDYTGDGYTF. The CDR3 nucleotides read TGTGCCACCAGTGATTATACAGGGGATGGCTACACCTTC.